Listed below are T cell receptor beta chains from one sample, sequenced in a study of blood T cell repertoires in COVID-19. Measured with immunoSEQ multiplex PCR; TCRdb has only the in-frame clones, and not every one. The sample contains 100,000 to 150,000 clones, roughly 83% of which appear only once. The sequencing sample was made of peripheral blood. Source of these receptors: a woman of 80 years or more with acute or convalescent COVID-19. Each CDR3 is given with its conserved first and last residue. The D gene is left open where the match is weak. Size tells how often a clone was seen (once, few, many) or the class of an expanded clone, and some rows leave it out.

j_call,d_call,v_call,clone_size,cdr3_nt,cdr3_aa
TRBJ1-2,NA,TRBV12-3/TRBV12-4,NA,TGTGCCAGCAGTTTTGGAGGGTATGGCTACACCTTC,CASSFGGYGYTF
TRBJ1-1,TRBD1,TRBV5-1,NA,TGCGCCAGCAGCTTGGCCACGACAGGGATTGAAGCTTTCTTT,CASSLATTGIEAFF
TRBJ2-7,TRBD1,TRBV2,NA,TGTGCCAGCGGACAGGGGAGGCACGAGCAGTACTTC,CASGQGRHEQYF
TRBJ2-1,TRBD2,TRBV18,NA,TGTGCCAGCTCACCCGGACTAGAGGGGAGCTCCTACAATGAGCAGTTCTTC,CASSPGLEGSSYNEQFF
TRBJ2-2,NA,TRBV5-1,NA,TGCGCCAGCAGCGCCTCACTAGACACCGGGGAGCTGTTTTTT,CASSASLDTGELFF
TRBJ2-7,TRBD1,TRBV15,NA,TGTGCCACCAGCAGAGGGACAGGGAATGCCTACGAGCAGTACTTC,CATSRGTGNAYEQYF
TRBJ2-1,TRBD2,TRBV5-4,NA,TGTGCCAGCAGCCCAAGAGCGGGAGCCTACAATGAGCAGTTCTTC,CASSPRAGAYNEQFF
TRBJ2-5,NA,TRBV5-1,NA,TGCGCCAGCAGCTTGGTCGGGATGCAAGAGACCCAGTACTTC,CASSLVGMQETQYF
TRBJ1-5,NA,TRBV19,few,TGTGCCAGTAGTCGGTTGGGGGGAAATCAGCCCCAGCATTTT,CASSRLGGNQPQHF
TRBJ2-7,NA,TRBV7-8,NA,TGTGCCAGCAGCTTAACGAGCCGAAATATAAAATACGAGCAGTACTTC,CASSLTSRNIKYEQYF
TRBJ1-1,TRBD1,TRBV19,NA,TGTGCCAGTAGTAGGGGGTCTGGACAGGGGGTTAACACTGAAGCTTTCTTT,CASSRGSGQGVNTEAFF
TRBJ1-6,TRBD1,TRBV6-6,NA,TGTGCCAGCAGTTACGAAGGGGACAGGGCGAATTCACCCCTCCACTTT,CASSYEGDRANSPLHF
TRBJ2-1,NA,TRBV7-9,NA,TGTGCCAGCAGCCCTTCTACTAGGCCCACCTCCTACAATGAGCAGTTCTTC,CASSPSTRPTSYNEQFF
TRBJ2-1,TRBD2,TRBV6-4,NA,TGTGCCAGCAGGATCCCCTCGGCGGGAGAGGCCTACAATGAGCAGTTCTTC,CASRIPSAGEAYNEQFF
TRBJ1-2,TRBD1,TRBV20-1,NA,TGCAGTGCTAGTCTCCAGGGGGTTGGTGGCTACACCTTC,CSASLQGVGGYTF
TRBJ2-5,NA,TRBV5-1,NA,TGCGCCAGCTCGAACCTGGGGGGAGAGACCCAGTACTTC,CASSNLGGETQYF
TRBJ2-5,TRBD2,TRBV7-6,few,TGTGCCAGCAGCTTAAGGCTAGCGGGTAAAGAGACCCAGTACTTC,CASSLRLAGKETQYF
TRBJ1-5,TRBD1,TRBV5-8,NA,TGTGCCAGCAGTCTCGGACAGGGGAGGACGGGCAATCAGCCCCAGCATTTT,CASSLGQGRTGNQPQHF
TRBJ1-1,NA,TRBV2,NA,TGTGCCAGCAGTGAATGGGGACTATCGAGGGCTGAAGCTTTCTTT,CASSEWGLSRAEAFF
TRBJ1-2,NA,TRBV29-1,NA,TGCAGCGTAGCCCGACGAGGGCAGCTCTATGGCTACACCTTC,CSVARRGQLYGYTF
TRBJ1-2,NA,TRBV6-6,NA,TGTGCCAGCAGTTACGAAGGGACTCAAGGCTATGGCTACACCTTC,CASSYEGTQGYGYTF
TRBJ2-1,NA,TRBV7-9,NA,TGTGCCAGCAGCTTAGTAAGGGGCCCCCAGTTCTTC,CASSLVRGPQFF
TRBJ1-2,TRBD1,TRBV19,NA,TGTGCCAGTAGTATAAGGGGGCAGGACTATGGCTACACCTTC,CASSIRGQDYGYTF
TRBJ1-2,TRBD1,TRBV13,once,TGTGCCAGCAGCATGCAGGGGGCATTTAACTATGGCTACACCTTC,CASSMQGAFNYGYTF
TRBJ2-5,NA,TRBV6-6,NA,TGTGCCAGCAGTTACTCTAGTCAAGAGACCCAGTACTTC,CASSYSSQETQYF
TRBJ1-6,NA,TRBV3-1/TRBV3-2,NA,TGTGCCAGCAGACCCGAGGCCCTATCACCCCTCCACTTT,CASRPEALSPLHF
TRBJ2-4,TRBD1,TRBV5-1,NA,TGCGCCAGCAGCTTGGCTGGACAGGGGGGAGAAGGGGCCAAAAACATTCAGTACTTC,CASSLAGQGGEGAKNIQYF
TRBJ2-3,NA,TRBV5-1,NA,TGCGCCAGCAGTCGGTCCGACACAGATACGCAGTATTTT,CASSRSDTDTQYF
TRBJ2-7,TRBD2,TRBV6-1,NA,TGTGCCAGCAGTGAGGGACTAGCGCACTCCTACGAGCAGTACTTC,CASSEGLAHSYEQYF
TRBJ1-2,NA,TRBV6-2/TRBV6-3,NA,TGTGCCAGCAGCAAACAGGAAAACTATGGCTACACCTTC,CASSKQENYGYTF
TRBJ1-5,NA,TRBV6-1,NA,TGTGCCAGCAGTCCCTTTGCGGGGGAAGGCCAGCCCCAGCATTTT,CASSPFAGEGQPQHF
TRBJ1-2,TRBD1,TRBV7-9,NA,TGTGCCAGCAGCTTAGGGCAGGGGGCGGAGTATTCCTATGGCTACACCTTC,CASSLGQGAEYSYGYTF